The 31 T cell receptor beta chains given below trace back to one sample, sequenced in a study of T cells after yellow fever vaccination. TCRdb reprocessed the 5' RACE reads with MiXCR, giving one entry per CDR3 protein. The sample comprises around 50,000 distinct CDR3 sequences, approximately 7% of which are singletons, and 25% to 30% rests with the top ten. The source material was CD8+ T cells sorted from PBMCs, sampled roughly 15 days after the first yellow fever vaccination. These TCRs come from a man younger than 35 who received the YFV17D yellow fever vaccine.

CDR3 in DNA: TGTGCCAGCAGTCTTGACAGTTCAACTAATGAAAAACTGTTTTTT. Its protein is CASSLDSSTNEKLFF. The chain carries TRBV9 and TRBJ1-4, with a possible D match to TRBD1 (5 bases). Germline V gene sequence: CDR1 SGDLS, CDR2 YYNGEE. CDR3 size: 15 residues. Trimming stripped 5 bases from V and 0 bases from J, with 11 bases between. Drawing the rest from reference TRBV9 and TRBJ1-4, the complete variable domain is DSGVTQTPKHLITATGQRVTLRCSPRSGDLSVYWYQQSLDQGLQFLIQYYNGEERAKGNILERFSAQQFPDLHSELNLSSLELGDSALYFCASSLDSSTNEKLFFGSGTQLSVL.

Many counts were recorded for this clonotype. This chain connects TRBV20-1 to TRBJ2-7; D is ambiguous. The V end was cut by 3 bases, the J end by 11 bases, with 17 bases between. Germline CDR1 is DFQATT and CDR2 is SNEGSKA (reference sequence). This CDR3 has 12 amino acids. CDR3 amino acids: CSASLPGAREYF. The DNA of the CDR3 is TGCAGTGCTAGTCTCCCCGGAGCAAGGGAGTACTTC.

The rearrangement links TRBV7-6 to TRBJ1-1; no clear D. From germline, CDR1 is SGHVS and CDR2 FNYEAQ. Trimming cost V 4 bases and J 0 bases, with 12 bases left between them. The CDR3 runs to 15 residues. The CDR3 DNA reads TGTGCCAGCAGCTCAAAAGACGGAATGAACACTGAAGCTTTCTTT. Translation: CASSSKDGMNTEAFF.

V gene TRBV4-1 combines with J gene TRBJ1-1, with 7 bases that match TRBD1. In germline, CDR1 is MGHRA, CDR2 YSYEKL. The CDR3 extends over 15 amino acids. With 8 bases clipped from V and 0 bases from J, the junction kept 9 bases outside the gene matches. The DNA of the CDR3 is TGCGCCAGCCGAATAATGGGACAGATGAACACTGAAGCTTTCTTT. Residues: CASRIMGQMNTEAFF.

This clonotype was counted only a few times. V usage is TRBV20-1 and J usage is TRBJ2-2; 8 bases are shared with TRBD1. This CDR3 has 16 amino acids. V shed 0 bases, J shed 4 bases, and the junction held 7 bases outside the gene matches. CDR1 DFQATT and CDR2 SNEGSKA come from the germline V gene (reference sequence). The CDR3 loop is CSARDQWTGLTGELFF. Written as DNA, the CDR3 is TGCAGTGCTAGAGATCAATGGACAGGGCTCACCGGGGAGCTGTTTTTT.

The table lists this clonotype with a few counts. Its ends do not fully match the called genes, so a read error is possible. The chain couples TRBV27 to TRBJ1-2; no clear D gene. Germline loops: CDR1 MNHEY, CDR2 SMNVEV (reference sequence). This CDR3 spans 13 amino acids. The CDR3: CASGFDGSFGYTF. The CDR3 coding sequence is TGTGCCAGCGGTTTCGACGGGTCTTTTGGCTACACCTTC.

The rearrangement links TRBV11-2 to TRBJ2-7; 7 bases agree with TRBD1. Germline assignment: CDR1 SGHAT and CDR2 FQNNGV. The CDR3 runs 15 residues. J gave up 2 bases and V 5 bases, and 9 bases lay outside the gene matches. The CDR3: CASSHQGQAPYEQYF. CDR3 DNA: TGTGCCAGCAGCCACCAAGGACAGGCGCCCTACGAGCAGTACTTC.

This clonotype was counted a few times. This sequence joins TRBV7-9 and TRBJ1-3, with D possibly being TRBD1 (6 bases). CDR3 length: 14 amino acids. Between the trimmed V and J ends, which lost 2 bases and 4 bases, there was a span of 9 bases. Per germline, CDR1 SEHNR and CDR2 FQNEAQ (reference sequence). This chain's CDR3 is CASSLNREGNTIYF. CDR3 bases: TGTGCCAGCAGCTTAAACAGGGAGGGAAACACCATATATTTT.

To note about this clonotype: Being one base from a much bigger clone, this may be a read error. In DNA form, the CDR3 reads TGTGCCAGCAGTTTATCGGCCTCGGGTTATTGCTACACCTTC. Amino acid sequence: CASSLSASGYCYTF. The gene calls are TRBV27 and TRBJ1-2; D not resolved. The ends were cut back, 0 bases at V and 9 bases at J, with 14 bases in the middle. CDR3 length: 14 residues. Germline lookup yields CDR1 MNHEY and CDR2 SMNVEV (reference sequence).

This clonotype was recorded many times. The chain carries TRBV4-1 and TRBJ1-2, with TRBD1 as a possible D gene (5 bases). V was clipped by 1 base and J by 4 bases, with 13 bases between them. The CDR3 is 15 residues long. Per the germline V gene, CDR1 is MGHRA and CDR2 is YSYEKL. The CDR3 region is CASSQGVRASYGYTF. DNA for the CDR3: TGCGCCAGCAGCCAAGGAGTCAGGGCGTCCTATGGCTACACCTTC.

In its sample, this clonotype was seen many times. The chain links TRBV29-1 to TRBJ2-2; no definite D call. This CDR3 has 13 residues. Trimming stripped 0 bases from V and 10 bases from J, with 12 bases between. CDR1 is SQVTM, CDR2 ANQGSEA, per germline. The CDR3 nucleotides read TGCAGCGTTGAAGATCTTGGTGGGTTGGAGCTGTTTTTT. It encodes CSVEDLGGLELFF.

This clonotype was found many times. The J gene is TRBJ1-2, the V gene TRBV9; D possibly corresponds to TRBD1 (5 bases). The CDR3 is made up of 15 amino acids. Germline V gene lookup returns CDR1 SGDLS and CDR2 YYNGEE. The V gene lost 3 bases and the J gene lost 4 bases, with 16 bases spanning the gap. The CDR3 DNA follows: TGTGCCAGCAGCGCGCCGGGGCCCACCGGCTATGGCTACACCTTC. Translating it yields CASSAPGPTGYGYTF.

This clonotype was seen repeatedly, ten times or more. The chain links TRBV12-5 to TRBJ2-7, with D possibly TRBD2 on 6 matching bases. The germline V and J ends were trimmed by 6 bases and 2 bases, with 17 bases remaining between them. The germline gives CDR1 LGHNT, CDR2 FRNRAP. CDR3 length equals 15 residues. Here the CDR3 DNA reads TGTGCTAGTGGACCTACCGGGACGGGAGCCTACGAGCAGTACTTC. Translating it yields CASGPTGTGAYEQYF.

This sequence joins TRBV29-1 and TRBJ2-3; 7 bases match TRBD2. The CDR3 consists of 14 residues. Germline V gives CDR1 SQVTM, CDR2 ANQGSEA. J was trimmed by 2 bases and V by 4 bases; bases with no gene match: 6. CDR3 nucleotides: TGCAGCGTTGCGACGGGGGGATTCACAGATACGCAGTATTTT. Translated, it gives CSVATGGFTDTQYF.

This clonotype was seen many times. This chain links TRBV6-4 with TRBJ1-2; the match to TRBD1 covers 9 bases. Looked up from germline, CDR1 is MRHNA and CDR2 is SNTAGT. There are 17 residues in the CDR3. With V trimmed by 0 bases and J by 6 bases, 11 bases remained unmatched. DNA of the CDR3: TGTGCCAGCAGTGACTCGACCGGGACAGGGAGAAGGAATGGCTACACCTTC. Translating gives CASSDSTGTGRRNGYTF.

This clonotype was seen ten or more times. The rearrangement uses TRBV10-3 and TRBJ2-7; D is ambiguous. V lost 10 bases and J lost 0, with 13 bases in between. Germline V gene sequence: CDR1 ENHRY, CDR2 SYGVKD. The CDR3 consists of 13 residues. CDR3: CATRAESSYEQYV. The DNA for the CDR3 is TGTGCCACGCGAGCAGAGAGCTCCTACGAGCAGTACGTC.

This clonotype has a count of ten or more. The chain carries TRBV18 and TRBJ2-7; 13 nucleotides align to TRBD2. CDR3 length: 14 residues. The germline V gene has CDR1 KGHSH and CDR2 LQKENI. V shed 7 bases, J shed 3 bases, and the junction held 3 bases outside the gene matches. The CDR3 sequence is CASLRLAGGYEQYF. The CDR3 nucleotides are TGTGCCAGCTTACGACTAGCGGGGGGCTACGAGCAGTACTTC.

This clonotype was observed many times. CDR3 protein: CASSLRAEETQYF. The CDR3 DNA reads TGTGCCAGCAGTTTACGTGCCGAAGAGACCCAGTACTTC. This sequence joins TRBV12-3 or TRBV12-4 and TRBJ2-5; no clear D gene. The V and J ends lost 2 bases and 3 bases respectively, with 7 bases between them. The CDR3 runs to 13 residues.

This clonotype was recorded many times. This chain joins TRBV11-2 and TRBJ2-3; no clear D. Germline V CDR1 and CDR2: SGHAT, FQNNGV. V gave up 5 bases and J gave up 9 bases, with 21 bases separating them. This CDR3 contains 15 residues. The CDR3 spells CASSRLIPPASTQYF. DNA for the CDR3: TGTGCCAGCAGCCGTCTCATTCCCCCTGCATCCACGCAGTATTTT.

This clonotype was counted ten times or more. The chain couples TRBV4-1 to TRBJ2-3, with no clear D. Looked up from germline, CDR1 is MGHRA and CDR2 is YSYEKL. CDR3 length: 14 amino acids. Trimming pared 1 base from V and 0 bases from J, leaving 5 bases between. The CDR3 loop reads CASSQGPSTDTQYF. The CDR3 DNA reads TGCGCCAGCAGCCAAGGCCCTAGCACAGATACGCAGTATTTT.

This clonotype has at least ten counts. V is TRBV6-2 or TRBV6-3 and J is TRBJ2-7, with D unclear. Trimming shortened V by 4 bases and J by 5 bases, and 9 bases separated the two germline ends. Germline V gene data show CDR1 as MNHEY and CDR2 as SVGEGT. CDR3 length: 12 residues. The CDR3 loop reads CASSSSFHEQYV. CDR3 in DNA: TGTGCCAGCAGTTCCTCGTTCCACGAGCAGTACGTC.

This clonotype has at least ten counts. V and J are TRBV28 and TRBJ2-4; 7 bases match TRBD1. CDR3 length: 14 amino acids. The trim removed 6 bases at V and 8 bases at J, leaving 10 bases unmatched. From germline, CDR1 is MDHEN and CDR2 SYDVKM. The CDR3 DNA reads as TGTGCCAGCAGCCTCCGGGACAGAAGGCACATTCAGTACTTC. This gives the protein CASSLRDRRHIQYF. The full variable domain, its missing parts supplied by reference TRBV28 and TRBJ2-4, is DVKVTQSSRYLVKRTGEKVFLECVQDMDHENMFWYRQDPGLGLRLIYFSYDVKMKEKGDIPEGYSVSREKKERFSLILESASTNQTSMYLCASSLRDRRHIQYFGAGTRLSVL.

There are many counts of this clonotype. The chain uses TRBV29-1 and TRBJ2-2; D gene unclear. The length of the CDR3 is 12 residues. Trimming stripped 7 bases from V and 3 bases from J, with 9 bases between. Germline CDR1 and CDR2: SQVTM and ANQGSEA. CDR3 region: CSAPAYTGELFF. In DNA form, the CDR3 reads TGCAGCGCCCCCGCATACACCGGGGAGCTGTTTTTT.

For this clonotype: A much larger clone lies a single base off, so this may be a read error. The chain joins TRBV4-2 to TRBJ2-2; the D is unclear. The CDR3 totals 13 residues. The V gene's germline CDR1 is LGHNA and CDR2 YNFKEQ. V was trimmed by 0 bases and J by 7 bases, leaving 6 bases between them. CDR3 amino acids: CASSQEMVGELFF. The CDR3 DNA reads as TGTGCCAGCAGCCAAGAGATGGTCGGGGAGCTGTTTTTT.

This clonotype was recorded many times. The rearrangement links TRBV7-9 to TRBJ1-5; D ambiguous. This CDR3 is 16 amino acids long. CDR1 and CDR2 from the germline V gene are SEHNR and FQNEAQ (reference sequence). V dropped 0 bases and J dropped 0 bases, with 9 bases sitting between them. The CDR3: CASSLALGYSNQPQHF. The CDR3 bases are TGTGCCAGCAGCTTAGCCCTGGGCTATAGCAATCAGCCCCAGCATTTT.

This clonotype was seen at least ten times. The chain joins TRBV3-1 to TRBJ2-3; no firm D call. Germline V gene lookup returns CDR1 LGHDT and CDR2 YNNKEL (reference sequence). The CDR3 consists of 17 residues. Trimming stripped 0 bases from V and 1 base from J, with 14 bases between. CDR3 residues: CASSQDQFGWGTDTQYF. The DNA of the CDR3 is TGTGCCAGCAGCCAAGATCAATTTGGTTGGGGCACAGATACGCAGTATTTT.

The J gene is TRBJ2-1, the V gene TRBV27, with a weak D call TRBD1 (5 bases). This CDR3 spans 17 amino acids. V lost 1 base and J lost 6, with 19 bases in between. The V gene's germline CDR1 is MNHEY and CDR2 SMNVEV (reference sequence). CDR3 bases: TGTGCCAGCAGTTTATTGGTGGGGCCGGTGGGATCCAATGAGCAGTTCTTC. Protein: CASSLLVGPVGSNEQFF.

This clonotype has at least ten counts. The V call is TRBV12-3 or TRBV12-4, the J call TRBJ2-1, with a possible D match to TRBD2 (6 bases). CDR3 length: 14 amino acids. Trimming cost V 6 bases and J 7 bases, with 16 bases left between them. In DNA form, the CDR3 reads TGTGCCAGCAGAGCCTGGGGGGAAGGGAATGAGCAGTTCTTC. Translation: CASRAWGEGNEQFF.

This clonotype was found a few times. V is TRBV7-9 and J is TRBJ2-3; TRBD2 matches at 7 bases. The CDR3 covers 15 residues. Germline CDR1 reads SEHNR; CDR2 reads FQNEAQ (reference sequence). With 5 bases clipped from V and 5 bases from J, the junction kept 10 bases outside the gene matches. The CDR3 DNA sequence: TGTGCCAGCAGCCGAATCGCGACTAGCTTAGATACGCAGTATTTT. Its protein is CASSRIATSLDTQYF.

This clonotype was seen at least ten times. This chain uses TRBV20-1 with TRBJ1-1, with D uncertain. Looked up from germline, CDR1 is DFQATT and CDR2 is SNEGSKA (reference sequence). The CDR3 extends over 14 amino acids. Trimming left V 1 base short and J 5 bases short, with 14 bases between. CDR3 sequence: CSARGGARRTEAFF. Here the CDR3 DNA reads TGCAGTGCTAGAGGGGGTGCCCGGAGGACTGAAGCTTTCTTT.

As for this clonotype: This may be a read error, as it is one base from a much larger clone. The rearrangement joins TRBV4-3 to TRBJ2-1; 8 bases are a match to TRBD2. The CDR3 spans 13 residues. Per germline, CDR1 LGHNA and CDR2 YSLEER. As DNA, the CDR3 is TGCGCCAGCAGCCAAGTGACATCGGGGGGGCAGATCTTC. Translating gives CASSQVTSGGQIF.